Listed below are T cell receptor beta chains from one sample, sequenced in a study of OX40 agonist ivuxolimab in advanced cancers. Some clones are missing from TCRdb's copy, which holds only in-frame ones; the method was immunoSEQ multiplex PCR. The repertoire holds nearly 60,000 clones, with over 75% as singletons. Here the sequenced sample was CD4+ or CD8+ T cells sorted from blood, taken in a trial of the OX40 agonist ivuxolimab. These receptor sequences come from an adult with an advanced solid tumor such as melanoma, head and neck, liver or kidney cancer. Both conserved end residues are part of each CDR3. The D gene is left open where the match is weak. Rows give clone size only sometimes, using once, few, many, or a class for an expanded clone.

cdr3_length,clone_size,v_call,d_call,j_call,cdr3_nt,cdr3_aa
14,few,TRBV4-2,-,TRBJ2-3,TGTGCCAGCAGCCACGACTCGAAGGAAGATACGCAGTATTTT,CASSHDSKEDTQYF
14,-,TRBV7-9,TRBD2,TRBJ2-7,TGTGCCAGCAGCCCGGGGGGGCTGGCCTACGAGCAGTACTTC,CASSPGGLAYEQYF
16,-,TRBV9,-,TRBJ2-3,TGTGCCAGCAGCGGAGGAAGGACCCTTAATACAGATACGCAGTATTTT,CASSGGRTLNTDTQYF
16,-,TRBV6-1,-,TRBJ2-3,TGTGCCAGCAGTGAAGCTCCGACTAGTCGCACAGATACGCAGTATTTT,CASSEAPTSRTDTQYF
13,-,TRBV21-1,-,TRBJ2-3,TGTGCCAGCAGCCCTTCAGGGGACACCCGGCCACATTTT,CASSPSGDTRPHF
14,once,TRBV5-5,-,TRBJ1-1,TGTGCCAGCAGCCGGACGGATATGAACACTGAAGCTTTCTTT,CASSRTDMNTEAFF
14,-,TRBV19,-,TRBJ2-5,TGTGCCAGTAGTATAACAGGGCTGCAAGAGACCCAGTACTTC,CASSITGLQETQYF
15,-,TRBV11-1,-,TRBJ2-3,TGTGCCAGCAGCTCCGCCGGACCTGGCACAGATACGCAGTATTTT,CASSSAGPGTDTQYF
16,few,TRBV11-2,-,TRBJ2-2,TGTGCCAGCACTCGAGGGGGACTTACCAACACCGGGGAGCTGTTTTTT,CASTRGGLTNTGELFF
14,-,TRBV28,TRBD1,TRBJ2-2,TGTGCCAGCATGGGACAGGGAAACACCGGGGAGCTGTTTTTT,CASMGQGNTGELFF
13,few,TRBV11-3,TRBD1,TRBJ2-1,TGTGCCAGCAGCATAGGGGGCGAGACGGATGAGGTCTTC,CASSIGGETDEVF
14,-,TRBV7-2,TRBD1,TRBJ1-2,TGTGCCAGCAGCCCCAGACAGGGTATCGATGGCTACACCTTC,CASSPRQGIDGYTF
15,-,TRBV6-1,-,TRBJ1-5,TGTGCCAGCAGACTCGCCAGTGGTGGGAATCAGCCCCAGCATTTT,CASRLASGGNQPQHF
12,-,TRBV2,TRBD2,TRBJ2-3,TGTGCCAGCAGTTTTAGCGGGGATACGCAGTATTTT,CASSFSGDTQYF
14,-,TRBV29-1,TRBD2,TRBJ2-1,TGCAGCGCCTCCGGGACTAGCGGGGCCAATGAGCAGTTCTTC,CSASGTSGANEQFF
13,once,TRBV6-1,TRBD1,TRBJ1-2,TGTGCCGGGGGGCGACAGGGTCGCTATGGCTACACCTTC,CAGGRQGRYGYTF
14,-,TRBV19,-,TRBJ1-1,TGTGCCAGTAGTAATGGGTGGGGGAACACTGAAGCTTTCTTT,CASSNGWGNTEAFF
17,-,TRBV19,TRBD1,TRBJ2-5,TGTGCCAGTAGTATAGATGGAGGGGCAGGGGGCGCAGAGACCCAGTACTTC,CASSIDGGAGGAETQYF
14,-,TRBV9,-,TRBJ1-4,TGTGCCAGCAGCGCTCGGGCACATAGCGAAAAACTGTTTTTT,CASSARAHSEKLFF
15,-,TRBV7-9,-,TRBJ1-6,TGTGCCAGCAGCTTAGGGGGGGGAATGAATTCACCCCTCCACTTT,CASSLGGGMNSPLHF
18,-,TRBV7-6,-,TRBJ2-7,TGTGCCAGCAGCTTAGTATCGCCCCGGGACAAATACTCCTACGAGCAGTACTTC,CASSLVSPRDKYSYEQYF
15,-,TRBV2,-,TRBJ1-5,TGTGCCAGCAGTGCCCCCGACGGGACGGGACAGCCCCAGCATTTT,CASSAPDGTGQPQHF
15,-,TRBV7-9,-,TRBJ1-3,TGTGCCAGCAGCTTAGTGACAGTGGTCGGAAACACCATATATTTT,CASSLVTVVGNTIYF
13,-,TRBV19,TRBD1,TRBJ1-2,TGTGCCAGTAGTTGGACAGGGAGCGGTGGCTACACCTTC,CASSWTGSGGYTF
16,-,TRBV13,-,TRBJ2-2,TGTGCCAGCAGCTTAGAACTGGGGACTAACACCGGGGAGCTGTTTTTT,CASSLELGTNTGELFF
15,-,TRBV5-1,-,TRBJ2-5,TGCGCCAGCAGCTTGGTAGTGGGGGAAGGAGAGACCCAGTACTTC,CASSLVVGEGETQYF
13,once,TRBV29-1,TRBD1,TRBJ2-7,TGCAGCGCCGGACAGGGGAACTCCTACGAGCAGTACTTC,CSAGQGNSYEQYF
17,few,TRBV10-2,-,TRBJ1-5,TGCGCCAGCAGTGAGTCCGTACAGGCCGCCTTTAATCAGCCCCAGCATTTT,CASSESVQAAFNQPQHF
17,-,TRBV7-6,TRBD2,TRBJ2-3,TGTGCCAGCAGCTCGGGACTAGCGGGACCCTCCAGGGATACGCAGTATTTT,CASSSGLAGPSRDTQYF
16,-,TRBV15,-,TRBJ1-4,TGTGCCACCAGCAGAGGTGCAGTCTCAACTAATGAAAAACTGTTTTTT,CATSRGAVSTNEKLFF
13,-,TRBV5-5,-,TRBJ2-7,TGTGCCAGCAGCAGATACCAGGGGCCTGAGCAGTACTTC,CASSRYQGPEQYF
15,medium-sized,TRBV19,-,TRBJ1-1,TGTGCCAGTAGCAACAGGCCACAGGGGAACACTGAAGCTTTCTTT,CASSNRPQGNTEAFF
16,-,TRBV6-1,TRBD2,TRBJ2-7,TGTGCCAGCAGTGCCCCTAGCGGGGTGCGTTCCTACGAGCAGTACTTC,CASSAPSGVRSYEQYF
14,-,TRBV5-1,-,TRBJ2-5,TGCGCCAGCAGTCCAGGGGTCGCGCAAGAGACCCAGTACTTC,CASSPGVAQETQYF
16,few,TRBV14,-,TRBJ1-1,TGTGCCAGCAGCCAAGATTTTAGGGGAGTTAGAACTGAAGCTTTCTTT,CASSQDFRGVRTEAFF
15,-,TRBV6-5,TRBD1,TRBJ1-4,TGTGCCAGCAGAGATACAGGGGGCGCTAATGAAAAACTGTTTTTT,CASRDTGGANEKLFF
13,-,TRBV5-1,-,TRBJ1-2,TGCGCCAGCAGCTTGGACAGAGACTATGGCTACACCTTC,CASSLDRDYGYTF
14,-,TRBV27,-,TRBJ2-5,TGTGCCAGCAGTCCTCGTCCCGGGACAACTGGAGGGTACTTC,CASSPRPGTTGGYF
13,-,TRBV5-4,TRBD1,TRBJ2-5,TGTGCCAGCAGGGTACAGGGGGTTGAGACCCAGTACTTC,CASRVQGVETQYF
16,-,TRBV21-1,-,TRBJ2-3,TGTGCCAGCAGCAGGTTTTTAGCGCGCACCACAGATACGCAGTATTTT,CASSRFLARTTDTQYF
13,-,TRBV5-6,TRBD1,TRBJ1-2,TGTGCCAGCAGCAGCGCGACAGGGAGAGGCTACACCTTC,CASSSATGRGYTF
14,-,TRBV6-5,-,TRBJ1-1,TGTGCCAGCAGATTTTCAGGCCAGAACACTGAAGCTTTCTTT,CASRFSGQNTEAFF
14,-,TRBV5-6,TRBD1,TRBJ1-2,TGTGCCAGCAGCTGGGACAGGGGAGTGAATGGCTACACCTTC,CASSWDRGVNGYTF
11,once,TRBV11-3,-,TRBJ2-1,TGTGCCAGCAGCTTTTTAAATGAGCAGTTCTTC,CASSFLNEQFF
16,-,TRBV9,-,TRBJ1-3,TGTGCCAGCAGCGTAGGAGACAGTTACTCTGGAAACACCATATATTTT,CASSVGDSYSGNTIYF
15,-,TRBV27,TRBD1,TRBJ2-3,TGTGCCAGCAGTCTCACCGGGACAGGGACAGATACGCAGTATTTT,CASSLTGTGTDTQYF